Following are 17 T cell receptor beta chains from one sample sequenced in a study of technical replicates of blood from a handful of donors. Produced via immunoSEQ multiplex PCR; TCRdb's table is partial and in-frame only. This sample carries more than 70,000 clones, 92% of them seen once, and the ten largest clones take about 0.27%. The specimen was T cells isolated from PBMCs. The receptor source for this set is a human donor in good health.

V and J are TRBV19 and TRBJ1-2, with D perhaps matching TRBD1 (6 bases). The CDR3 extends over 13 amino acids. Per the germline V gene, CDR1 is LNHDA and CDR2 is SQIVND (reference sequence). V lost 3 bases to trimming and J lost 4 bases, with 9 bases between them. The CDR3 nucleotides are TGTGCCAGTAGTATTCAGGGGATCTATGGCTACACCTTC. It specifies CASSIQGIYGYTF. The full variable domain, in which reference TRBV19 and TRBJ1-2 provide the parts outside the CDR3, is DGGITQSPKYLFRKEGQNVTLSCEQNLNHDAMYWYRQDPGQGLRLIYYSQIVNDFQKGDIAEGYSVSREKKESFPLTVTSAQKNPTAFYLCASSIQGIYGYTFGSGTRLTVV.

CDR3 loop: CASTLPWGQGYSPLHF. DNA of the CDR3: TGTGCCAGCACCTTGCCTTGGGGGCAGGGTTATTCACCCCTCCACTTT. This chain uses TRBV9 with TRBJ1-6; the D gene is possibly TRBD1 (6 bases). This CDR3 region has 16 residues. Germline V gene lookup returns CDR1 SGDLS and CDR2 YYNGEE. Trimming cost V 6 bases and J 8 bases, with 21 bases left between them.

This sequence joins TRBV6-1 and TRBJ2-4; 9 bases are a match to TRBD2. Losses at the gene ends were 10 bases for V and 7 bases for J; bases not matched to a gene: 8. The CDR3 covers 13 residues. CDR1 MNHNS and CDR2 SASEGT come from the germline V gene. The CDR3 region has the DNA TGTGCCACACTAGTGGCGGGGGGGAACATTCAGTACTTC. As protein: CATLVAGGNIQYF.

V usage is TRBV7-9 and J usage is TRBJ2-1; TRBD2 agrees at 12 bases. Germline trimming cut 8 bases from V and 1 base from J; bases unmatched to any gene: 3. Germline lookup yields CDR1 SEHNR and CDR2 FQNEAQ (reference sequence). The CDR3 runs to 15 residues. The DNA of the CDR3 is TGTGCCAGCGGTACTAGCGGGAGGTCCTACAATGAGCAGTTCTTC. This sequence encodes CASGTSGRSYNEQFF.

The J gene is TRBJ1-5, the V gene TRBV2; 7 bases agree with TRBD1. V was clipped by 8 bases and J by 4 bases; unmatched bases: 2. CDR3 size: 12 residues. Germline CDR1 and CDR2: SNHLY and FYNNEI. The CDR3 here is CASGTVNQPQHF. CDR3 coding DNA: TGTGCCAGCGGGACAGTAAATCAGCCCCAGCATTTT.

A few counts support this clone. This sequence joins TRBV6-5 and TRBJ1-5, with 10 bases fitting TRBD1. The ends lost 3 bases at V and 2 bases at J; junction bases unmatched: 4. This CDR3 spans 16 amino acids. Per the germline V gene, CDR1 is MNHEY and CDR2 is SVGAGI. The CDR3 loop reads CASSYSGTGGNQPQHF. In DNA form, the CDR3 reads TGTGCCAGCAGTTATTCGGGGACAGGGGGCAATCAGCCCCAGCATTTT.

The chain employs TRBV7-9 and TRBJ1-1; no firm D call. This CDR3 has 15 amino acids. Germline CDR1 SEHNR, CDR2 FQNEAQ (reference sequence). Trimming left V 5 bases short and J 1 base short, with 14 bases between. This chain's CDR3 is CASSISRGPNTEAFF. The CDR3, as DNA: TGTGCCAGCAGCATTTCACGAGGGCCGAACACTGAAGCTTTCTTT.

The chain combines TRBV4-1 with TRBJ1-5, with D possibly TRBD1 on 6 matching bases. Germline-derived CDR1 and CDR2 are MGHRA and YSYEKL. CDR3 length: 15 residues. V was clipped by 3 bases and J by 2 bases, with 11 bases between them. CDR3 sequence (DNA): TGCGCCAGCAGCCAGGCTTCAGGGGGCAATCAGCCCCAGCATTTT. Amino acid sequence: CASSQASGGNQPQHF.

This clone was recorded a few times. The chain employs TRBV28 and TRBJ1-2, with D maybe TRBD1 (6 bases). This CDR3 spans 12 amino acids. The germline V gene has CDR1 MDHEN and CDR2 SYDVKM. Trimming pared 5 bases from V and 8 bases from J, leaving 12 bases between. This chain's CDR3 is CASSPHRDGYTF. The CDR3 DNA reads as TGTGCCAGCAGTCCCCACAGGGACGGCTACACCTTC.

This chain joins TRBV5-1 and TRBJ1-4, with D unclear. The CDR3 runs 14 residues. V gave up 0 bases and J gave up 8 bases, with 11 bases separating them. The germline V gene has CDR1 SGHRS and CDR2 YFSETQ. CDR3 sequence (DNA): TGCGCCAGCAGCTTGGGGACTACGGGGGAAAAACTGTTTTTT. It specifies CASSLGTTGEKLFF.

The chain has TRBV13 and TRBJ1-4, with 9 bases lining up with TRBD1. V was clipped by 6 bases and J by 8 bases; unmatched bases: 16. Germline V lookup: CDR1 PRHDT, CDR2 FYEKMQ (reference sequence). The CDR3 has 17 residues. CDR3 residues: CASRVLGTGLEREKLFF. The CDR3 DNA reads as TGTGCCAGCAGAGTCCTCGGGACAGGGTTGGAGAGGGAAAAACTGTTTTTT.

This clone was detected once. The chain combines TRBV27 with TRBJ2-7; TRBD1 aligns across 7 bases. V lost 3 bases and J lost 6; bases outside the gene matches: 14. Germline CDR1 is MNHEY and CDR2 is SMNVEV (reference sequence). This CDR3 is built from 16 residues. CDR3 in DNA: TGTGCCAGCAGTTTTGTGGCCGGACAGGAGCGGTCCGAGCAGTACTTC. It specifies CASSFVAGQERSEQYF.

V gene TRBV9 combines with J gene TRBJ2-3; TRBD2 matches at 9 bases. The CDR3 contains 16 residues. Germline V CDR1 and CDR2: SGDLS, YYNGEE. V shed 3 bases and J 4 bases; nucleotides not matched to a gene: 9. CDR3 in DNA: TGTGCCAGCAGCGCGCGACTCGCGGGAGGGCCAGATACGCAGTATTTT. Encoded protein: CASSARLAGGPDTQYF.

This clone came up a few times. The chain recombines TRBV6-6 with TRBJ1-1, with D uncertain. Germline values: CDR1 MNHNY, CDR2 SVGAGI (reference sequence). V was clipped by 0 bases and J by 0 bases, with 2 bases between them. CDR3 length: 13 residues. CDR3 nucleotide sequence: TGTGCCAGCAGTTACTCTATGAACACTGAAGCTTTCTTT. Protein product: CASSYSMNTEAFF.

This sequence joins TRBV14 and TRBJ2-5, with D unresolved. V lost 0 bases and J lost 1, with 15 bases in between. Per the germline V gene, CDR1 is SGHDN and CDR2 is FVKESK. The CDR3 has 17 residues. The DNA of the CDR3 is TGTGCCAGCAGCCAAGATTGGGCGAGAACCGGCCAAGAGACCCAGTACTTC. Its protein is CASSQDWARTGQETQYF.

The CDR3 nucleotides are TGCGCCAGCAGCCCAGCCTCGGCTAGCGGGAGCAACGAGCAGTACTTC. Translated: CASSPASASGSNEQYF. The rearrangement uses TRBV4-1 and TRBJ2-7; 10 bases are shared with TRBD2. V lost 4 bases, J lost 5 bases, and 11 bases stayed unmatched. This CDR3 comprises 16 residues. CDR1 is MGHRA and CDR2 is YSYEKL in the germline V gene.

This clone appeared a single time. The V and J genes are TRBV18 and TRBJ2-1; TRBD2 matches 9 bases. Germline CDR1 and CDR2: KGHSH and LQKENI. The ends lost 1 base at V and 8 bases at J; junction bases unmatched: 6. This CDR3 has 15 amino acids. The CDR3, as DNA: TGTGCCAGCTCACCACGCACTAGCGGGCAGGATGAGCAGTTCTTC. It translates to CASSPRTSGQDEQFF. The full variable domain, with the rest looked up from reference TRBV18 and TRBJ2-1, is NAGVMQNPRHLVRRRGQEARLRCSPMKGHSHVYWYRQLPEEGLKFMVYLQKENIIDESGMPKERFSAEFPKEGPSILRIQQVVRGDSAAYFCASSPRTSGQDEQFFGPGTRLTVL.